This T cell receptor beta chain originates from a study of shared clonotypes between healthy human individuals. Some clones are missing from TCRdb's copy, which holds only in-frame ones; the method was immunoSEQ multiplex PCR. The top ten clones hold roughly 0.13% of a sample with 2 million to 2.5 million clones, 90% to 96% of them seen once. The CDR3 totals 14 residues. The ends lost 1 base at V and 7 bases at J; junction bases unmatched: 7. Per germline, CDR1 SGHNT and CDR2 YYREEE (reference sequence). V is TRBV5-4 and J is TRBJ2-7; TRBD1 agrees at 8 bases. Sequenced sample: naive CD4+ T cells sorted from blood. Noted subset: CD45RA+ positively selected. The source of this sequence is a man between 18 and 29 years old in good health. The chain's CDR3 is CASSLMDREKEQYF. In nucleotides, the CDR3 is TGTGCCAGCAGCTTGATGGACAGGGAAAAAGAGCAGTACTTC.